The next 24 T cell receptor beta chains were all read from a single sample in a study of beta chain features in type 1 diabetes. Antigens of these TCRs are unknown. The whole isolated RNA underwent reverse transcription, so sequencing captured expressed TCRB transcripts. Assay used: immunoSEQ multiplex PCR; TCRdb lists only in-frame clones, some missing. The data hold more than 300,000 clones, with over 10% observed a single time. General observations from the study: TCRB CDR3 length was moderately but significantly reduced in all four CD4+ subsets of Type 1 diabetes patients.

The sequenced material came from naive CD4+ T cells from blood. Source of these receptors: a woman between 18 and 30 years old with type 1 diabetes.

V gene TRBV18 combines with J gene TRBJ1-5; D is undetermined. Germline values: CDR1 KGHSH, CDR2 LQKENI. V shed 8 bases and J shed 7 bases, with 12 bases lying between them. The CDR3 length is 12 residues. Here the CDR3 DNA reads TGTGCCAGCCGTGGAGTACGACAGCCCCAGCATTTT. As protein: CASRGVRQPQHF.

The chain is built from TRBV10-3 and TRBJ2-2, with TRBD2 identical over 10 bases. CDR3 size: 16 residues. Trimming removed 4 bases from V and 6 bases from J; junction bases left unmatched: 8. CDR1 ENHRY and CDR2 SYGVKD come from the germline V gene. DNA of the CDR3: TGTGCCATCAGTGTCCGCCTAGCGGGAGAGGCCGGGGAGCTGTTTTTT. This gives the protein CAISVRLAGEAGELFF.

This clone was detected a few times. Here the CDR3 DNA reads TGTGCCAGCAGCTTAGGCTCTTGGGAGTTTGAGCAGTTCTTC. Translating it yields CASSLGSWEFEQFF. The V call is TRBV7-3, the J call TRBJ2-1; a weak D match, TRBD2 (5 bases). Between the trimmed V and J ends, which lost 2 bases and 9 bases, there was a span of 14 bases. The CDR3 has 14 residues. Looked up from germline, CDR1 is SGHTA and CDR2 is FQGTGA.

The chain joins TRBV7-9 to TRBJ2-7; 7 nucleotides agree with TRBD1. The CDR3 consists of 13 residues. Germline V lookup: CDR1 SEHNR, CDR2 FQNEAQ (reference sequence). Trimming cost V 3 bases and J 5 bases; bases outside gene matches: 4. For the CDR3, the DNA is TGTGCCAGCAGCTTGAGAGGGGGCAACGAGCAGTACTTC. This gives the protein CASSLRGGNEQYF.

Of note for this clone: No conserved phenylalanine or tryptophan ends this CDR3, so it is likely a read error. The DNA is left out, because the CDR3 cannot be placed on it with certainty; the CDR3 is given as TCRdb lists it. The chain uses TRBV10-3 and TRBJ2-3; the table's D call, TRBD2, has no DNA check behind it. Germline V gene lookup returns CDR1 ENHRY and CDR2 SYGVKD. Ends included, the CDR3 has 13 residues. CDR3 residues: CAISAPGLAGGPR.

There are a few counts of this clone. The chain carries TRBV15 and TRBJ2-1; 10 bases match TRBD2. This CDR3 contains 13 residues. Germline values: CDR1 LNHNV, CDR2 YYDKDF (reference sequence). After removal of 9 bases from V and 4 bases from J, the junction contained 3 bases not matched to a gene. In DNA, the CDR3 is TGTGCCACGGGACTAGCGATTTACAATGAGCAGTTCTTC. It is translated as CATGLAIYNEQFF. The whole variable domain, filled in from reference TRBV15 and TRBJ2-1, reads DAMVIQNPRYQVTQFGKPVTLSCSQTLNHNVMYWYQQKSSQAPKLLFHYYDKDFNNEADTPDNFQSRRPNTSFCFLDIRSPGLGDTAMYLCATGLAIYNEQFFGPGTRLTVL.

The DNA for the CDR3 is TGTGCCAGTAGTATAGTCTACAGGGAATATAATTCACCCCTCCACTTT. It encodes CASSIVYREYNSPLHF. The V gene is TRBV19, the J gene TRBJ1-6, with D perhaps TRBD1 (6 bases). The V end was cut by 1 base, the J end by 4 bases, with 11 bases between. Germline CDR1 reads LNHDA; CDR2 reads SQIVND (reference sequence). The CDR3 is 16 residues long. The whole variable domain, filled in from reference TRBV19 and TRBJ1-6, reads DGGITQSPKYLFRKEGQNVTLSCEQNLNHDAMYWYRQDPGQGLRLIYYSQIVNDFQKGDIAEGYSVSREKKESFPLTVTSAQKNPTAFYLCASSIVYREYNSPLHFGNGTRLTVT.

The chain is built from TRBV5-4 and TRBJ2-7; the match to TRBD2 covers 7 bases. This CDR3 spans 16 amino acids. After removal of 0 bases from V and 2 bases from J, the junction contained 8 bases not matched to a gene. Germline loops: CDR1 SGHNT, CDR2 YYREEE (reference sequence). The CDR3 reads CASSLAGAGVPYEQYF. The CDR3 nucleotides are TGTGCCAGCAGCTTGGCCGGGGCGGGAGTTCCCTACGAGCAGTACTTC.

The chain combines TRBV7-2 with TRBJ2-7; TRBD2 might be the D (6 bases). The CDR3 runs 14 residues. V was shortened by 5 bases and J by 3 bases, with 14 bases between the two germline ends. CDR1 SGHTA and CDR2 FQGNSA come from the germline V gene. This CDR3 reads CASSVRWRGYEQYF. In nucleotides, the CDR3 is TGTGCCAGCAGCGTGAGGTGGAGGGGCTACGAGCAGTACTTC.

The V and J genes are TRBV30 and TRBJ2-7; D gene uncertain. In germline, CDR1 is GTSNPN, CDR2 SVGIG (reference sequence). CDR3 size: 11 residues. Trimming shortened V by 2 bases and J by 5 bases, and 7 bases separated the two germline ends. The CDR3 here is CAWSQVHEQYF. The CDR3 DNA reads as TGTGCCTGGAGTCAGGTCCACGAGCAGTACTTC.

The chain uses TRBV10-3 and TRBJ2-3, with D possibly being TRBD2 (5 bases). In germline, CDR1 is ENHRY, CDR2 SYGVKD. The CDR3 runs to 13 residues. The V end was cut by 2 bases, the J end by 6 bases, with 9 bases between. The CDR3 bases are TGTGCCATCAGTGAGCGCATAGCGGATACGCAGTATTTT. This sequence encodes CAISERIADTQYF.

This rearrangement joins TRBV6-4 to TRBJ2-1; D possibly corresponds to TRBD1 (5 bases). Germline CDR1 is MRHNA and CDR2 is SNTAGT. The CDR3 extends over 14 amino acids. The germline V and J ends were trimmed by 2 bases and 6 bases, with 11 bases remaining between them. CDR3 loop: CASSDQGSGNEQFF. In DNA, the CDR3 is TGTGCCAGCAGTGACCAGGGTTCGGGCAATGAGCAGTTCTTC.

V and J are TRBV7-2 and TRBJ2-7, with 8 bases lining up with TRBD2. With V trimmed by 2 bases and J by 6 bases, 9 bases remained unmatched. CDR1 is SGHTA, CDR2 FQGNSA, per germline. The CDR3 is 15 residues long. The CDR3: CASSLLPGGPSEQYF. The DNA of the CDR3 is TGTGCCAGCAGCTTATTACCGGGAGGGCCTTCCGAGCAGTACTTC.

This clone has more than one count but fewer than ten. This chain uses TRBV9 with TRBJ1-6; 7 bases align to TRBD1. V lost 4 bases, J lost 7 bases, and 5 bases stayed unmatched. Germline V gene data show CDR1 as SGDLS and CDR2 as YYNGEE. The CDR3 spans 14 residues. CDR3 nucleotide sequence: TGTGCCAGCAGCCCCGGGACAGTGAATTCACCCCTCCACTTT. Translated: CASSPGTVNSPLHF.

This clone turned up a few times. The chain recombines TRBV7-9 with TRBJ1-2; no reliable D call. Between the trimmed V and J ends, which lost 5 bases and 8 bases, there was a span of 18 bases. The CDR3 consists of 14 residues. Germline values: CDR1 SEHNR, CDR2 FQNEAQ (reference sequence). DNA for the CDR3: TGTGCCAGCAGCCTAGGCGGGCGTCTAGGCGGCTACACCTTC. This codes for CASSLGGRLGGYTF.

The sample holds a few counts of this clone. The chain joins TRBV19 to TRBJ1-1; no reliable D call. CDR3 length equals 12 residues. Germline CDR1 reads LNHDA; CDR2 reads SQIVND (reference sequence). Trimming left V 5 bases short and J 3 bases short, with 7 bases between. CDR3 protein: CASSEHHTEAFF. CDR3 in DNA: TGTGCCAGTAGTGAGCACCACACTGAAGCTTTCTTT.

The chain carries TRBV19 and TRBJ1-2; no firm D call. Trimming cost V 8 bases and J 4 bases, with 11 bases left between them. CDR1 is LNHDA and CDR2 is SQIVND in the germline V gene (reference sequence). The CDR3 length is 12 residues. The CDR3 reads CASGRSVYGYTF. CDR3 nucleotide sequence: TGTGCCAGTGGTAGATCAGTCTATGGCTACACCTTC.

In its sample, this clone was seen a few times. The CDR3 DNA reads TGTGCCAGCAGTTCCCCGGGGGACTCCTACGAGCAGTACTTC. Translation: CASSSPGDSYEQYF. The chain links TRBV28 to TRBJ2-7, with D tentatively TRBD2 (6 bases). The germline gives CDR1 MDHEN, CDR2 SYDVKM. V lost 4 bases to trimming and J lost 0 bases, with 10 bases between them. This CDR3 has 14 residues. The full variable domain, completed using reference TRBV28 and TRBJ2-7, is DVKVTQSSRYLVKRTGEKVFLECVQDMDHENMFWYRQDPGLGLRLIYFSYDVKMKEKGDIPEGYSVSREKKERFSLILESASTNQTSMYLCASSSPGDSYEQYFGPGTRLTVT.

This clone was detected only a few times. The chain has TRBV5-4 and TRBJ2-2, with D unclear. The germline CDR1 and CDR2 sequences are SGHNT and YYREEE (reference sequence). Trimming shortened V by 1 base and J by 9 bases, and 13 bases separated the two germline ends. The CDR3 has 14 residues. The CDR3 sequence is CASSLSTSDRELFF. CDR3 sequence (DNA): TGTGCCAGCAGCTTGTCGACTTCCGATCGGGAGCTGTTTTTT.

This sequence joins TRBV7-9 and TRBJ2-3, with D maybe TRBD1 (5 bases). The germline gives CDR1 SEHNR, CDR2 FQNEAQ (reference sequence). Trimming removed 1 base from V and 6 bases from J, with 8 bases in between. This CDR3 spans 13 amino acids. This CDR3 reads CASSLGKGDTQYF. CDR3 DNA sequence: TGTGCCAGCAGCTTAGGAAAGGGGGATACGCAGTATTTT.

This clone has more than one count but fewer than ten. The CDR3 DNA reads TGCGCCAGCAGCTTGGTGGTAGCGGGGGGGCGCTCAGATACGCAGTATTTT. Translation: CASSLVVAGGRSDTQYF. The V and J genes are TRBV5-1 and TRBJ2-3; TRBD2 aligns across 11 bases. The CDR3 runs 17 residues. With 0 bases clipped from V and 4 bases from J, the junction kept 7 bases outside the gene matches. CDR1 and CDR2 (germline): SGHRS, YFSETQ.

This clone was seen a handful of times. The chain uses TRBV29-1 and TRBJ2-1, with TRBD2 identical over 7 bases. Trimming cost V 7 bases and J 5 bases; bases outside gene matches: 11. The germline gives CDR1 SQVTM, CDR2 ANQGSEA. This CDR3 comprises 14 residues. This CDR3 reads CSAASLAGDNEQFF. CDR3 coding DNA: TGCAGCGCCGCCTCCTTGGCGGGGGACAATGAGCAGTTCTTC.

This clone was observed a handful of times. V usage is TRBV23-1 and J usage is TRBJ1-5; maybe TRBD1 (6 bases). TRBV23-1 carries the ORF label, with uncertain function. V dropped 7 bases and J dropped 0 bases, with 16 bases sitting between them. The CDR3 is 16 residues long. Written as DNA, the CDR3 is TGCGCCAGCAAATTACAGGGCAGTTATAGCAATCAGCCCCAGCATTTT. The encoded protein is CASKLQGSYSNQPQHF.

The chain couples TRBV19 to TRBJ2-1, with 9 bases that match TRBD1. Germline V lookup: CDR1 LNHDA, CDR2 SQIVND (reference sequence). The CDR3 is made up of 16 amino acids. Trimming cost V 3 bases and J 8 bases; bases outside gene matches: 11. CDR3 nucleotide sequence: TGTGCCAGTAGTATCCTCCCGGGACAGGGAGTGCATGAGCAGTTCTTC. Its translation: CASSILPGQGVHEQFF.